These T cell receptor beta chains were read from a single sample in a study of blood T cells in healthy people across ages. Each CDR3 protein is one row after TCRdb ran MiXCR on the 5' RACE reads. The sample has around 1,600,000 distinct CDR3 sequences, approximately 43% seen once; the top ten hold 4%. Sequenced input: blood. The source of these receptors is a young woman in good health. Each CDR3 is given with its conserved first and last residue.

len: 15; j_gene: TRBJ2-5; v_gene: TRBV14; CDR3aa: CASSQDESHRETQYF
len: 13; j_gene: TRBJ2-5; v_gene: TRBV20-1; CDR3aa: CSATGLGDNEQYF
len: 15; j_gene: TRBJ2-1; v_gene: TRBV7-9; CDR3aa: CASSFLTGIYNEQFF
len: 13; j_gene: TRBJ1-1; v_gene: TRBV6-5; CDR3aa: CASSEWRWTEAFF
len: 16; j_gene: TRBJ2-2; v_gene: TRBV27; CDR3aa: CASSLSPRTNTGELFF
len: 12; j_gene: TRBJ1-4; v_gene: TRBV3-1; CDR3aa: CASSHRNEKLFF
len: 17; j_gene: TRBJ2-1; v_gene: TRBV3-1; CDR3aa: CASSQKEGGSRMNEQFF
len: 13; j_gene: TRBJ2-7; v_gene: TRBV29-1; CDR3aa: CSVLWGGHNEQYF
len: 13; j_gene: TRBJ2-5; v_gene: TRBV10-1; CDR3aa: CASSERGEETQYF
len: 12; j_gene: TRBJ2-7; v_gene: TRBV29-1; CDR3aa: CSVGRGGYEQYF
len: 11; j_gene: TRBJ1-4; v_gene: TRBV29-1; CDR3aa: CSGEVYEKLFF
len: 14; j_gene: TRBJ2-1; v_gene: TRBV27; CDR3aa: CASSPTLSWNEQFF
len: 12; j_gene: TRBJ2-3; v_gene: TRBV20-1; CDR3aa: CSARVLTDTQYF
len: 14; j_gene: NA; v_gene: TRBV6-2/TRBV6-3; CDR3aa: CASSYGPSPYEQYF
len: 15; j_gene: TRBJ2-5; v_gene: TRBV20-1; CDR3aa: CSARGPGTPQGAQYF
len: 17; j_gene: TRBJ1-2; v_gene: TRBV20-1; CDR3aa: CSARPDRNLNPNYGYTF
len: 14; j_gene: TRBJ2-3; v_gene: TRBV7-2; CDR3aa: CASSFRQSTDTQYF
len: 17; j_gene: NA; v_gene: TRBV4-3; CDR3aa: CASSPEDGLSSYNEQYF
len: 17; j_gene: TRBJ2-1; v_gene: TRBV4-1; CDR3aa: CASSRTLAGISYNEQFF
len: 15; j_gene: TRBJ2-3; v_gene: TRBV2; CDR3aa: CASSRAGGVTDTQYF
len: 17; j_gene: TRBJ2-4; v_gene: TRBV28; CDR3aa: CASSESGGPIAKNIQYF
len: 15; j_gene: TRBJ1-6; v_gene: TRBV20-1; CDR3aa: CSAAFEGVYNSPLHF
len: 16; j_gene: TRBJ1-2; v_gene: TRBV18; CDR3aa: CASSPVQGAENYGYTF
len: 13; j_gene: TRBJ1-2; v_gene: TRBV19; CDR3aa: CASSPGQADGYTF
len: 15; j_gene: TRBJ2-1; v_gene: TRBV9; CDR3aa: CASSSYQGGDNEQFF
len: 18; j_gene: TRBJ2-3; v_gene: TRBV15; CDR3aa: CATSRKRSGSPRADTQYF
len: 13; j_gene: TRBJ2-7; v_gene: TRBV28; CDR3aa: CASRMDRSYEQYF
len: 14; j_gene: TRBJ2-2; v_gene: TRBV19; CDR3aa: CASSGQDYTGELFF
len: 16; j_gene: TRBJ2-1; v_gene: TRBV29-1; CDR3aa: CSVDPRTSGNHNEQFF
len: 17; j_gene: TRBJ2-1; v_gene: TRBV11-1; CDR3aa: CASSSATSRSLYNEQFF
len: 13; j_gene: TRBJ2-7; v_gene: TRBV3-1; CDR3aa: CASSQVIGNEQYF
len: 12; j_gene: TRBJ2-1; v_gene: TRBV2; CDR3aa: CASSERSGEQFF
len: 12; j_gene: TRBJ1-2; v_gene: TRBV5-1; CDR3aa: CTSSLDIYGYTF
len: 12; j_gene: TRBJ1-5; v_gene: TRBV29-1; CDR3aa: CSVRAGLGPQHF
len: 13; j_gene: TRBJ1-1; v_gene: TRBV29-1; CDR3aa: CSVDGGMYTEVFF
len: 16; j_gene: TRBJ2-3; v_gene: TRBV20-1; CDR3aa: CSAPMGGLISTDTQYF
len: 15; j_gene: TRBJ1-1; v_gene: TRBV4-3; CDR3aa: CASSQDQKVNTEAFF
len: 13; j_gene: TRBJ2-3; v_gene: TRBV15; CDR3aa: CATSRNLGDTQYF
len: 16; j_gene: TRBJ2-3; v_gene: TRBV5-1; CDR3aa: CASSSRRGQTTDTQYF
len: 15; j_gene: TRBJ1-1; v_gene: TRBV6-2/TRBV6-3; CDR3aa: CASSYGRVIWTEAFF
len: 16; j_gene: TRBJ2-1; v_gene: TRBV18; CDR3aa: CASSSWAGATGNEQFF
len: 14; j_gene: TRBJ1-5; v_gene: TRBV6-6; CDR3aa: CASSYESRNQPQHF
len: 14; j_gene: TRBJ1-2; v_gene: TRBV4-1; CDR3aa: CASSHRVARDGYTF
len: 16; j_gene: TRBJ2-6; v_gene: TRBV7-2; CDR3aa: CTSSLKGTSGANVLTF
len: 13; j_gene: TRBJ1-1; v_gene: TRBV29-1; CDR3aa: CSGRQEPNTEAFF
len: 16; j_gene: TRBJ2-1; v_gene: TRBV10-3; CDR3aa: CAISDLEKLPYNEQFF
len: 15; j_gene: TRBJ1-2; v_gene: TRBV4-3; CDR3aa: CASSQTPGTVYGYTF
len: 13; j_gene: NA; v_gene: TRBV28; CDR3aa: CASSFRGLREQYF
len: 16; j_gene: TRBJ2-5; v_gene: TRBV27; CDR3aa: CASSTTDRASVETQYF
len: 12; j_gene: TRBJ2-3; v_gene: TRBV7-2; CDR3aa: CASSWTSGVQYF
len: 12; j_gene: TRBJ2-5; v_gene: TRBV20-1; CDR3aa: CSANRVEETQYF
len: 15; j_gene: NA; v_gene: TRBV4-3; CDR3aa: CASSVGTTSGETQYF
len: 15; j_gene: TRBJ1-5; v_gene: TRBV7-9; CDR3aa: CASSLFAGADHPQHF